The 3 T cell receptor beta chains reported below all come from one sample, sequenced in a study of blood T cells in healthy people across ages (dated by TCRdb to between 2014 and 2016). Receptors were amplified or captured by 5' RACE. Sequencing used an Illumina HiSeq 2500. The second PCR ran for about 6 to 12 cycles and used a J-beta primer mix along with a sample-barcoded 5' primer. TCRdb trimmed public reads at Q25 via fastp, called clones via MiXCR and kept in-frame beta chains. Each record represents a unique CDR3 protein, reported with the most common genes and DNA among its rows. In this sample the table shows 1.5 million to 1.8 million distinct CDR3 sequences, approximately 43% of which occur a single time. In total, the top ten clones hold approximately 4% of the sample. Sequencing was done on a sample of blood. These receptors all stem from a woman between 18 and 29 years old in good health.

This clonotype was counted a few times. J is TRBJ2-3 and V is TRBV7-2; 7 bases are shared with TRBD2. Germline loops: CDR1 SGHTA, CDR2 FQGNSA. The length of the CDR3 is 13 residues. The V and J ends lost 4 bases and 6 bases, in that order; junction bases with no gene match: 4. CDR3 bases: TGTGCCAGCAGCTCCGGGGGGATTGATACGCAGTATTTT. Protein: CASSSGGIDTQYF.

In its sample, this clonotype was seen a few times. CDR3 sequence (DNA): TGTGCCAGCAGGGACAGGGATTTTGGCAATCAGCCCCAGCATTTT. Its translation is CASRDRDFGNQPQHF. The V call is TRBV6-2 or TRBV6-3, the J call TRBJ1-5; 8 bases match TRBD1. The CDR3 sequence is 15 residues long. J gave up 2 bases and V 6 bases, and 6 bases lay outside the gene matches. Germline V gene lookup returns CDR1 MNHEY and CDR2 SVGEGT.

CDR3 protein: CASTPPGSGPYEQYF. The DNA of the CDR3 is TGTGCCAGCACTCCCCCAGGGTCCGGTCCCTACGAGCAGTACTTC. V and J are TRBV28 and TRBJ2-7; maybe TRBD1 (5 bases). The CDR3 length is 15 residues. CDR1 and CDR2 from the germline V gene are MDHEN and SYDVKM. Trimming stripped 7 bases from V and 2 bases from J, with 18 bases between.